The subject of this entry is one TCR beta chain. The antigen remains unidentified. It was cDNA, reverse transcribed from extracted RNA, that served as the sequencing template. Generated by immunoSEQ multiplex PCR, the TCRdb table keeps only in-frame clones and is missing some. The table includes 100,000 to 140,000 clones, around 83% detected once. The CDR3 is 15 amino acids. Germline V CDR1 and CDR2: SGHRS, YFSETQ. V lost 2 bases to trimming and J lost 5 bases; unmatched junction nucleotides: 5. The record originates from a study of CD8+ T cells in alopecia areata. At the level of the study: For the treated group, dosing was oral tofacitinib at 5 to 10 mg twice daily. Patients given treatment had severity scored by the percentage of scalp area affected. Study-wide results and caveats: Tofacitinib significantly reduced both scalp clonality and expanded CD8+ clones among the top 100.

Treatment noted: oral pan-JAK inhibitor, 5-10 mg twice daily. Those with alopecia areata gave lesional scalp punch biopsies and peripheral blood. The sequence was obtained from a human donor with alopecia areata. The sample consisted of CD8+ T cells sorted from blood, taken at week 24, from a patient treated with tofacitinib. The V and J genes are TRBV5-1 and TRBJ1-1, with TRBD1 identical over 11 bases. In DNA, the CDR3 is TGCGCCAGCAGCTTAACCGGGACAGGGGGAACTGAAGCTTTCTTT. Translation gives CASSLTGTGGTEAFF.